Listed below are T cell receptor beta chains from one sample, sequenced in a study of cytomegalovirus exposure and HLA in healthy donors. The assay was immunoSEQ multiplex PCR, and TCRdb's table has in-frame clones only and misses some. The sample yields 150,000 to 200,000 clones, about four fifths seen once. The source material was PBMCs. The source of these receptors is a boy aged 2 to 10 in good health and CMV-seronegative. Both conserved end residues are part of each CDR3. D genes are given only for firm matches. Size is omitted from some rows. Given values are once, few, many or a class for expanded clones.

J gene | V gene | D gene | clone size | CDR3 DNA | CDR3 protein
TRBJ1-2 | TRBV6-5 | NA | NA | TGTGCCAGCAGTCCCCTCGGACTGATGGATGGTGGCTACACCTTC | CASSPLGLMDGGYTF
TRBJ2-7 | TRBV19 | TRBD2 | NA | TGTGCCAGTAGTATAGCGGCTAGCGGGACTGCCTACGAGCAGTACTTC | CASSIAASGTAYEQYF
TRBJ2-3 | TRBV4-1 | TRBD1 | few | TGCGCCAGCAGCCAAGAACGGACTTCTGACAGGGCCTATAGCACAGATACGCAGTATTTT | CASSQERTSDRAYSTDTQYF
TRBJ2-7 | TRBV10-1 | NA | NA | TGCGCCAGCAGTGTCGACAGGTTAGGGTTCGAGCAGTACTTC | CASSVDRLGFEQYF
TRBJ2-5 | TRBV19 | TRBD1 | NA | TGTGCCAGCTCCCGGGACAGGCTGGAGACCCAGTACTTC | CASSRDRLETQYF
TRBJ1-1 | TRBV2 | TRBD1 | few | TGTGCCAGCAGCCGGACAGGGGCAAACACTGAAGCTTTCTTT | CASSRTGANTEAFF
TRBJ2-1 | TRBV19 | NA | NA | TGTGCCAGTAGTCCAGAGACAGACATAATGTACAATGAGCAGTTCTTC | CASSPETDIMYNEQFF
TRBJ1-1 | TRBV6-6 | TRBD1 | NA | TGTGCCAGCAGTGACAAACAGGGGGCTTTGGATGAAGCTTTCTTT | CASSDKQGALDEAFF
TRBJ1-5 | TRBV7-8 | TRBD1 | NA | TGTGCCAGCAGCTGGACAGGGGTCTCGGTTCAGGGACAGCCCCAGCATTTT | CASSWTGVSVQGQPQHF
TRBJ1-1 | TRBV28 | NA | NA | TGTGCCAGCAGTTTTGGCAGGGTAGCTTTCTTT | CASSFGRVAFF
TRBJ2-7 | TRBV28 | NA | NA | TGTGCCAGCAGTTTCTACGGCGGAGGGGTGGCTCGCGAGCAGTACTTC | CASSFYGGGVAREQYF
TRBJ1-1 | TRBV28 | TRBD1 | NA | TGTGCCAGCAGGCCGGGACAGGGGAGGAGAAGCACTGAAGCTTTCTTT | CASRPGQGRRSTEAFF
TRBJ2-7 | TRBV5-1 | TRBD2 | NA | TGCGCCAGCAGCTTGGGGACTAGCGGCTACGAGCAGTACTTC | CASSLGTSGYEQYF
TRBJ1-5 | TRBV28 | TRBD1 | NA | TGTGCCAGCAGTTCGACAGGGTACAGCAATCAGCCCCAGCATTTT | CASSSTGYSNQPQHF
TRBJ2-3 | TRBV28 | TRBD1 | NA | TGTGCCAGCAGTACACAGGGGACAGATACGCAGTATTTT | CASSTQGTDTQYF
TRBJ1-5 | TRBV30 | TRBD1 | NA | TGTGCCTGGAGTGATGGCAGGGGGAATCAGCCCCAGCATTTT | CAWSDGRGNQPQHF
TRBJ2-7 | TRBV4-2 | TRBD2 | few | TGTGCCAGCAGCCCGTGGGCGGGAGTAGACCCCTACGAGCAGTACTTC | CASSPWAGVDPYEQYF
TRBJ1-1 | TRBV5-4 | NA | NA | TGTGCCAGCAGCTTAGGGGCCTTGGACACTGAAGCTTTCTTT | CASSLGALDTEAFF
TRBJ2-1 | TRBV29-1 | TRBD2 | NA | TGCAGCGTTAGCCTGGGACTAGCGGGGAGATACAATGAGCAGTTCTTC | CSVSLGLAGRYNEQFF
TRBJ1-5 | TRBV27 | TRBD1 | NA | TGTGCCAGCAGGCCGGGACAGTACAATCAGCCCCAGCATTTT | CASRPGQYNQPQHF
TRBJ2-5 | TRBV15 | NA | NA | TGTGCCACCAGCCCCATAGTGGTAAGCGGCCAAGAGACCCAGTACTTC | CATSPIVVSGQETQYF
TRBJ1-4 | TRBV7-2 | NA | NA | TGTGCCAGCAGCTTATGGGTAGGGGGGGGTGAAAAACTGTTTTTT | CASSLWVGGGEKLFF
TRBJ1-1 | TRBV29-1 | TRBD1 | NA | TGCAGCGTCACCCCCCTGACAGGGTTTGAAGCTTTCTTT | CSVTPLTGFEAFF
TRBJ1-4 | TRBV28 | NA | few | TGTGCCAGCAGTGGGGGCGGCACTAATGAAAAACTGTTTTTT | CASSGGGTNEKLFF
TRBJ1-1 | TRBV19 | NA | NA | TGTGCCAGTACCCAAAATGGGGCTTACACTGAAGCTTTCTTT | CASTQNGAYTEAFF
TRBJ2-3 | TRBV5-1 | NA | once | TGCGCCAGCAGCTTCGACCTTGTTAGAGGAGATACGCAGTATTTT | CASSFDLVRGDTQYF
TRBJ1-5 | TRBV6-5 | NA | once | TGTGCCAGCAGTTACTCTGACACCAATCAGCCCCAGCATTTT | CASSYSDTNQPQHF
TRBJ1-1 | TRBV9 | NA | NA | TGTGCCAGCAGAGCACAGTTCACTGAAGCTTTCTTT | CASRAQFTEAFF
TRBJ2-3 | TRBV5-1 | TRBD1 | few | TGCGCCAGCAGCTTGGTAGGACAGGGCGCAGATACGCAGTATTTT | CASSLVGQGADTQYF
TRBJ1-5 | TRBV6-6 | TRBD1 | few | TGTGCCAGCAGTTGGGACAGGGATCAGCCCCAGCATTTT | CASSWDRDQPQHF
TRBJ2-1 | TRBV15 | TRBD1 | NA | TGTGCCACCAGCAGAGAGAGAGGGGGGGAAGGGACAGGGATCTTCTTC | CATSRERGGEGTGIFF
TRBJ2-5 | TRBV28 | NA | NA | TGTGCCAGCAGGCCAGTGGAGGGTGGGCCTCAAGAGACCCAGTACTTC | CASRPVEGGPQETQYF
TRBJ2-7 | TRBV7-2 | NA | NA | TGTGCCAGCAGCACGAGTAGGGGGTACGAGCAGTACTTC | CASSTSRGYEQYF
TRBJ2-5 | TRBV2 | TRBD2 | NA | TGTGCCAGCAGTGAGGGGATAGCGGGTACTCCTGGGCAGTACTTC | CASSEGIAGTPGQYF
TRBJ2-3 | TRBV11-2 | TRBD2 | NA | TGTGCCAGCAGCTATCTAAGGCGGGGAGGGAGTCGGGGTACGCAGTATTTT | CASSYLRRGGSRGTQYF